This T cell receptor beta chain was sequenced during a study of T cells in Graves' hyperthyroidism and ophthalmopathy. The germline gives CDR1 DFQATT, CDR2 SNEGSKA (reference sequence). The CDR3 loop spans 14 amino acids. Trimming shortened V by 2 bases and J by 0 bases, and 8 bases separated the two germline ends. From RNA transcripts, TCR beta CDR3 regions were amplified. Initially, a first-round RT-PCR of the TCR CDR3 employed the HTBI primer set. One entry per CDR3 protein results from TCRdb running MiXCR on the multiplex PCR reads. The sample contains approximately 740,000 distinct CDR3 sequences, 14% of which appear only once.

Sequenced sample: blood. This TCR was recovered from a woman younger than 30 with Graves' hyperthyroidism. V and J are TRBV20-1 and TRBJ1-5; no clear D gene. The chain's CDR3 is CSARIGNSNQPQHF. CDR3 nucleotides: TGCAGTGCTAGAATTGGGAATAGCAATCAGCCCCAGCATTTT.